Listed below are T cell receptor beta chains from one sample, sequenced in a study of blood T cell repertoires in COVID-19. Assay: immunoSEQ multiplex PCR; the TCRdb copy retains only in-frame clones and omits some. The table shows fewer than 250,000 clones, with roughly 86% occurring only once. Input material: peripheral blood. These receptors were taken from a woman between 45 and 60 years old with active or convalescent COVID-19. Each CDR3 is given with its conserved first and last residue. The D gene is left open where the match is weak. Some rows have no size entry. The others give once, few or many, or a class for an expanded clone.

CDR3,DNA,J,V,D,size
CASSQGQPHTEAFF,TGTGCCAGCAGCCAGGGACAGCCCCACACTGAAGCTTTCTTT,TRBJ1-1,TRBV11-2,TRBD1,-
CASSSGIITGELFF,TGCGCCAGCAGCTCCGGGATTATCACCGGGGAGCTGTTTTTT,TRBJ2-2,TRBV5-1,-,once
CASSQGTWTPEGYTF,TGTGCCAGCAGCCAAGGGACATGGACCCCAGAGGGCTACACCTTC,TRBJ1-2,TRBV3-1/TRBV3-2,-,-
CASGGGASNQPQHF,TGTGCCAGTGGTGGGGGCGCGAGCAATCAGCCCCAGCATTTT,TRBJ1-5,TRBV19,-,-
CASSLTDRGRDGYTF,TGTGCCAGCAGTTTAACGGACAGGGGGAGGGATGGCTACACCTTC,TRBJ1-2,TRBV28,TRBD1,-
CASSVVAGEQYF,TGTGCCAGCAGCGTAGTCGCAGGGGAGCAGTACTTC,TRBJ2-7,TRBV9,-,-
CASSSRLAGRGDTQYF,TGTGCCAGCAGCTCGCGACTAGCCGGGCGAGGGGATACGCAGTATTTT,TRBJ2-3,TRBV3-1/TRBV3-2,TRBD2,-
CASGRGQGGTEAFF,TGCGCCAGCGGCCGCGGACAGGGAGGCACTGAAGCTTTCTTT,TRBJ1-1,TRBV4-1,TRBD1,-
CASSLNIAQRYTEAFF,TGTGCCAGCAGCTTAAACATAGCGCAGAGGTACACTGAAGCTTTCTTT,TRBJ1-1,TRBV7-2,-,-
CATSDPGFARTDTQYF,TGTGCCACCAGTGATCCAGGGTTTGCGAGGACAGATACGCAGTATTTT,TRBJ2-3,TRBV24-1,-,-
CSVAQGPINTEAFF,TGCAGCGTGGCACAGGGGCCGATAAACACTGAAGCTTTCTTT,TRBJ1-1,TRBV29-1,TRBD1,-
CASSFPGGVSGNTIYF,TGTGCCAGCAGCTTCCCGGGTGGTGTCTCTGGAAACACCATATATTTT,TRBJ1-3,TRBV7-7,-,-
CASSFSTGTRVETQYF,TGCGCCAGCAGCTTCTCGACCGGGACTAGGGTGGAGACCCAGTACTTC,TRBJ2-5,TRBV5-1,TRBD2,-
CASSYILADSYEQYF,TGTGCCAGCAGTTACATCCTAGCCGACTCCTACGAGCAGTACTTC,TRBJ2-7,TRBV6-5,-,-
CASSSTGENSPLHF,TGTGCCAGCAGTTCCACAGGGGAGAATTCACCCCTCCACTTT,TRBJ1-6,TRBV28,TRBD1,once
CASSVAASGGQETQYF,TGTGCCAGCAGCGTAGCGGCCAGCGGGGGACAAGAGACCCAGTACTTC,TRBJ2-5,TRBV9,TRBD2,-
CASSYPTYPGGQGSTGELFF,TGTGCCAGCAGTTACCCCACGTACCCGGGGGGACAGGGGTCCACCGGGGAGCTGTTTTTT,TRBJ2-2,TRBV28,TRBD1,-
CASSLAGGRSYNEQFF,TGCGCCAGCAGCTTGGCCGGAGGGAGATCCTACAATGAGCAGTTCTTC,TRBJ2-1,TRBV5-1,-,-
CASSSQTGYGYTF,TGTGCCAGCAGCTCCCAGACGGGTTATGGCTACACCTTC,TRBJ1-2,TRBV9,-,once
CSASDMSRRYEQYF,TGCAGTGCTAGTGACATGTCCCGGAGGTACGAGCAGTACTTC,TRBJ2-7,TRBV20-1,-,once
CAAGDRANYGYTF,TGTGCCGCAGGGGACAGGGCTAACTATGGCTACACCTTC,TRBJ1-2,TRBV10-3,TRBD1,-
CASSIYRNGFF,TGTGCCAGCAGTATCTACAGGAATGGGTTCTTC,TRBJ2-1,TRBV6-5,-,-
CASRREGGRDTGELFF,TGTGCCAGCAGGAGGGAAGGCGGGAGAGATACCGGGGAGCTGTTTTTT,TRBJ2-2,TRBV5-4,TRBD2,-